These 17 T cell receptor beta chains share one sample of origin, sequenced in a study of blood T cells in healthy people across ages. Through a sample-barcoded 5' primer and a J-beta primer mix, a second PCR was run for 7 to 11 cycles. TCRdb recomputed calls from the 5' RACE reads with MiXCR, one row per CDR3 protein. Of over a million distinct CDR3 sequences in the sample, 35% to 55% are singletons; the top ten hold approximately 17%. Sequenced: blood. The receptors come from a woman aged 60 to 75 in good health.

The chain combines TRBV28 with TRBJ2-7, with D uncertain. Germline V lookup: CDR1 MDHEN, CDR2 SYDVKM. CDR3 length: 10 residues. V was clipped by 10 bases and J by 4 bases, with 8 bases between them. CDR3 sequence reads: CATQEYEQYF. The CDR3 DNA reads TGTGCCACCCAAGAGTACGAGCAGTACTTC.

This clonotype has a handful of counts. The chain has TRBV12-3 or TRBV12-4 and TRBJ2-5; 7 nucleotides align to TRBD1. After removal of 6 bases from V and 5 bases from J, the junction contained 9 bases not matched to a gene. The length of the CDR3 is 14 residues. The DNA for the CDR3 is TGTGCCAGCAGCCATCAGGGGGATGGGGAGACCCAGTACTTC. This gives the protein CASSHQGDGETQYF.

A few counts support this clonotype. J is TRBJ2-1 and V is TRBV29-1; 10 positions agree with TRBD1. With 8 bases clipped from V and 13 bases from J, the junction kept 11 bases outside the gene matches. The germline V gene has CDR1 SQVTM and CDR2 ANQGSEA. This CDR3 has 12 residues. CDR3 bases: TGCAGCATCGCGATGGGGACAGGGGAACAGTTCTTC. It translates to CSIAMGTGEQFF.

J is TRBJ2-5 and V is TRBV20-1; perhaps TRBD2 as D (6 bases). The CDR3 loop spans 15 amino acids. Germline CDR1 reads DFQATT; CDR2 reads SNEGSKA (reference sequence). Trimming left V 0 bases short and J 13 bases short, with 24 bases between. Here the CDR3 reads CSARDLGGAKNIRYF. In DNA, the CDR3 is TGCAGTGCTAGAGATCTGGGGGGTGCCAAAAACATTCGGTACTTC.

This clonotype was seen a few times. The chain combines TRBV29-1 with TRBJ2-3; no clear D. Trimming cost V 4 bases and J 5 bases, with 13 bases left between them. Germline-derived CDR1 and CDR2 are SQVTM and ANQGSEA. The CDR3 consists of 13 residues. The CDR3 sequence: CSVAGGPLDTQYF. CDR3 DNA sequence: TGCAGCGTTGCGGGTGGACCCTTAGATACGCAGTATTTT.

The sample holds a few counts of this clonotype. CDR3 in DNA: TGTGCCAGCAGTTCTCGGCGGGAGGGCCGAGGAGATGAGCAGTTCTTC. Amino acid sequence: CASSSRREGRGDEQFF. This rearrangement joins TRBV6-6 to TRBJ2-1; 9 nucleotides match TRBD2. Germline CDR1 is MNHNY and CDR2 is SVGAGI (reference sequence). Trimming at V came to 4 bases and at J to 8 bases, leaving 12 bases not matched to a gene. This CDR3 is built from 16 residues.

This clonotype was seen a handful of times. The chain links TRBV6-6 to TRBJ1-2; a possible D gene is TRBD1 (6 bases). The CDR3 loop spans 14 amino acids. Germline CDR1 and CDR2: MNHNY and SVGAGI (reference sequence). V was clipped by 5 bases and J by 4 bases, with 14 bases between them. The CDR3 is CASSTPTGFYGYTF. The DNA of the CDR3 is TGTGCCAGCAGTACGCCGACAGGATTCTATGGCTACACCTTC.

This clonotype was recorded a few times. The rearrangement uses TRBV4-1 and TRBJ2-5; D is perhaps TRBD1 (7 bases). There are 15 residues in the CDR3. V was cut by 5 bases and J by 1 base, with 14 bases left in between. Germline CDR1 and CDR2: MGHRA and YSYEKL. The CDR3 nucleotides are TGCGCCAGCAGCAAATTGCAGGGGGGCCAAGAGACCCAGTACTTC. This sequence encodes CASSKLQGGQETQYF.

In its sample, this clonotype was seen once. One end of the junction varies from germline; a read error may be responsible. The chain recombines TRBV10-3 with TRBJ2-1; D might be TRBD2 (6 bases). The CDR3 sequence is 17 residues long. Germline CDR1 is ENHRY and CDR2 is SYGVKD. The CDR3 sequence: CAVSEGAGVNSYNEQFF. DNA for the CDR3: TGTGCCGTCAGTGAGGGAGCGGGTGTCAACTCCTACAATGAGCAGTTCTTC.

V usage is TRBV2 and J usage is TRBJ2-3; D possibly corresponds to TRBD2 (5 bases). Between the trimmed V and J ends, which lost 6 bases and 9 bases, there was a span of 10 bases. There are 11 residues in the CDR3. From germline, CDR1 is SNHLY and CDR2 FYNNEI. The CDR3 DNA sequence: TGTGCCAGCAGGGTGGACTTAACGCAGTATTTT. Translated, it gives CASRVDLTQYF. Combining the CDR3 with reference TRBV2 and TRBJ2-3 gives the whole variable domain EPEVTQTPSHQVTQMGQEVILRCVPISNHLYFYWYRQILGQKVEFLVSFYNNEISEKSEIFDDQFSVERPDGSNFTLKIRSTKLEDSAMYFCASRVDLTQYFGPGTRLTVL.

V and J are TRBV18 and TRBJ1-2, with 7 bases identical to TRBD1. CDR1 and CDR2 (germline): KGHSH, LQKENI. CDR3 length: 15 residues. Trimming cost V 2 bases and J 3 bases; bases outside gene matches: 6. The CDR3 DNA sequence: TGTGCCAGCTCACCAAGGGAGGGGGCGGACTATGGCTACACCTTC. Translating gives CASSPREGADYGYTF.

DNA of the CDR3: TGTGCCAGCAGCTTATTCGGCAGGATCAATCAGCCCCAGCATTTT. This codes for CASSLFGRINQPQHF. The chain has TRBV7-2 and TRBJ1-5; D call uncertain. This CDR3 is built from 15 residues. Deletions cut 2 bases from V and 3 bases from J, with 11 bases between. Germline CDR1 and CDR2: SGHTA and FQGNSA.

This chain links TRBV20-1 with TRBJ2-7, with 10 bases matching TRBD2. The CDR3 runs 15 residues. Germline CDR1 reads DFQATT; CDR2 reads SNEGSKA (reference sequence). V gave up 0 bases and J gave up 4 bases; unmatched junction bases: 6. The CDR3 DNA reads as TGCAGTGCTAGAGAGAGGCTAGCGGGAGCTTACGAGCAGTACTTC. Translating gives CSARERLAGAYEQYF.

The genes are TRBV24-1 and TRBJ2-3, with a weak D call TRBD2 (6 bases). The CDR3 has 14 residues. CDR1 KGHDR and CDR2 SFDVKD come from the germline V gene. Trimming removed 6 bases at V and 2 bases at J, with 11 bases between. The CDR3 DNA reads TGTGCCACCAGTCGGGACTTTTACACAGATACGCAGTATTTT. This codes for CATSRDFYTDTQYF.

The V call is TRBV20-1, the J call TRBJ2-7, with TRBD1 identical over 9 bases. Germline V gene data show CDR1 as DFQATT and CDR2 as SNEGSKA (reference sequence). The CDR3 is 15 amino acids. V dropped 7 bases and J dropped 4; count of bases not matched to a gene: 14. CDR3 DNA sequence: TGCAGTGTACCCCTGCGCGGGACAGGGACGTACGAGCAGTACTTC. Protein: CSVPLRGTGTYEQYF.

This chain joins TRBV29-1 and TRBJ2-7, with 7 bases identical to TRBD1. Germline CDR1 is SQVTM and CDR2 is ANQGSEA. This CDR3 spans 15 amino acids. Trimming took 1 base from V and 9 from J; bases not matched to a gene: 15. The CDR3 protein is CSVEGVRDSILGQYF. The CDR3 DNA is TGCAGCGTTGAAGGCGTCCGGGACAGTATCTTGGGGCAGTACTTC.

The rearrangement uses TRBV27 and TRBJ2-1; the match to TRBD2 covers 7 bases. The V gene end was trimmed by 5 bases and the J gene end by 0 bases; junction bases not matched to a gene: 7. This CDR3 region has 16 residues. The germline V gene has CDR1 MNHEY and CDR2 SMNVEV (reference sequence). The CDR3, as DNA: TGTGCCAGCAGTCGTCCAACGGGGGGCTCCTACAATGAGCAGTTCTTC. Its protein is CASSRPTGGSYNEQFF.